A single sample gave rise to the 30 T cell receptor beta chains below, sequenced in a study of T cells in women clearing cervical HPV infection. Some clones are missing from TCRdb's copy, which holds only in-frame ones; the method was immunoSEQ multiplex PCR. Recorded for this sample: about 46,000 clones. The sequencing sample was made of blood buffy coat. These receptors originate from a woman between 18 and 70 years old with a cervical HPV16 infection that either progressed to CIN3+ or cleared (not recorded which).

As to this clone: The read stops 3 residues short of the end of the CDR3; the missing end is completed from the germline J gene. The V and J genes are TRBV23-1 and TRBJ2-7; D is perhaps TRBD1 (6 bases). TRBV23-1 is annotated as an ORF whose role is uncertain. The CDR3 loop spans 16 amino acids. Trimming cost V 5 bases and J 3 bases, with 20 bases left between them. The CDR3 reads CASSKIPGTPNYEQYF. CDR3 DNA, as far as it was read: TGCGCCAGCAGTAAAATCCCCGGGACACCGAACTACGAG.

For this clone: The read terminates 3 residues before the CDR3 end, so the remaining end is supplied by the germline J gene. The chain combines TRBV7-9 with TRBJ2-5; the D is unclear. Germline values: CDR1 SEHNR, CDR2 FQNEAQ (reference sequence). The CDR3 spans 12 residues. Between the trimmed V and J ends, which lost 2 bases and 3 bases, there was a span of 4 bases. Partial CDR3 DNA: TGTGCCAGCAGCTTATCTGAAGAGACC. Amino acid sequence: CASSLSEET. The complete CDR3 protein is CASSLSEETQYF.

For this clone: The sequenced fragment ends 3 residues before the CDR3 boundary, so the rest is inferred from the germline J gene. The chain combines TRBV4-1 with TRBJ1-5, with D tentatively TRBD1 (6 bases). Trimming pared 3 bases from V and 4 bases from J, leaving 22 bases between. Germline-derived CDR1 and CDR2 are MGHRA and YSYEKL. The CDR3 sequence is 18 residues long. The chain's CDR3 is CASSHRIPQTGKNQPQHF. The DNA read from the CDR3 is TGCGCCAGCAGCCACCGCATTCCTCAAACAGGGAAAAATCAGCCC.

The DNA read from the CDR3 is TGTGCCAGCAGTTTATCCGGGTTCACCACTGAA. This translates into CASSLSGFTTE. The whole CDR3 protein reads CASSLSGFTTEAFF. The V call is TRBV28, the J call TRBJ1-1; D is unresolved. The DNA ends 3 residues before the CDR3 does, and the rest of the CDR3 is filled in from the germline J gene. This CDR3 comprises 14 residues. The V end was cut by 1 base, the J end by 4 bases, with 10 bases between. Germline V gene lookup returns CDR1 MDHEN and CDR2 SYDVKM.

In regard to this clone: The read falls 3 residues short of the CDR3 end, and the missing part is taken from the germline J gene. This chain joins TRBV7-9 and TRBJ1-1; 8 bases line up with TRBD1. Per germline, CDR1 SEHNR and CDR2 FQNEAQ (reference sequence). Trimming cost V 7 bases and J 7 bases; bases outside gene matches: 8. The CDR3 extends over 13 amino acids. The CDR3 spells CASNAQGVGEAFF. CDR3 DNA (partial): TGTGCCAGCAACGCACAGGGGGTTGGTGAA.

Note on this clone: The read ends 3 residues early relative to the CDR3; the germline J gene fills the gap. The chain combines TRBV5-6 with TRBJ1-2; D not certain. V was pared by 0 bases and J by 5 bases, with 8 bases between. Germline CDR1 reads SGHDT; CDR2 reads YYEEEE. The CDR3 extends over 13 amino acids. CDR3 DNA (partial): TGTGCCAGCAGCTTGGGGGCTCTATATGGC. Translated, it gives CASSLGALYG. Given in full, the CDR3 is CASSLGALYGYTF. Complete variable domain (other parts from reference TRBV5-6 and TRBJ1-2): DAGVTQSPTHLIKTRGQQVTLRCSPKSGHDTVSWYQQALGQGPQFIFQYYEEEERQRGNFPDRFSGHQFPNYSSELNVNALLLGDSALYLCASSLGALYGYTFGSGTRLTVV.

About this clone itself: The read terminates 3 residues ahead of where the CDR3 ends, so the germline J gene completes it. At the DNA level, this CDR3 is encoded by other sequences in the same sample as well. The chain combines TRBV7-2 with TRBJ1-1; 8 bases line up with TRBD1. The V gene end was trimmed by 5 bases and the J gene end by 7 bases; junction bases not matched to a gene: 9. The germline V gene encodes CDR1 SGHTA and CDR2 FQGNSA. The CDR3 spans 14 residues. The CDR3 spells CASSIGQGRIEAFF. The part of the CDR3 DNA that was read is TGTGCCAGCAGCATTGGACAGGGAAGAATTGAA.

Comment on this clone: The observed sequence ends 3 residues before the CDR3 terminus, with the missing tail filled in from the germline J gene. The V and J genes are TRBV19 and TRBJ2-2, with D perhaps matching TRBD1 (5 bases). CDR1 is LNHDA, CDR2 SQIVND, per germline (reference sequence). The CDR3 consists of 14 residues. The sequenced part of the CDR3 DNA is TGTGCCAGTTTGGGATTTCCTGGGGCCAACGTG. This encodes CASLGFPGANV. The whole CDR3 sequence is CASLGFPGANVLFF.

Comment on this clone: The read terminates 3 residues ahead of where the CDR3 ends, so the germline J gene completes it. The chain joins TRBV6-2 or TRBV6-3 to TRBJ1-4; a weak D match, TRBD1 (5 bases). This CDR3 spans 12 amino acids. Germline values: CDR1 MNHEY, CDR2 SVGEGT. V was cut by 11 bases and J by 5 bases, with 12 bases left in between. The covered CDR3 bases are TGTGCCTCCAGGGCGGCAAATGAAAAA. Its protein product is CASRAANEK. The complete CDR3 sequence is CASRAANEKLFF.

As to this clone: A read error may produce the germline difference seen at one junction end. The missing CDR3 end, 3 residues past where the read stops, is filled in from the germline J gene. V usage is TRBV20-1 and J usage is TRBJ1-4, with a weak D call TRBD1 (6 bases). This CDR3 spans 14 amino acids. The germline V gene has CDR1 DFQATT and CDR2 SNEGSKA (reference sequence). CDR3 sequence: CSALGGTRPEELFF. The CDR3 DNA, read in part, is TGCAGTGCCCTGGGGGGGACACGTCCTGAAGAA.

Worth noting for this clone: The read gets to within 3 residues of the CDR3 end, and the germline J gene fills in the rest. The J gene is TRBJ1-4, the V gene TRBV11-2, with TRBD1 as a possible D gene (5 bases). This CDR3 contains 15 residues. CDR1 and CDR2 from the germline V gene are SGHAT and FQNNGV. The ends were cut back, 4 bases at V and 5 bases at J, with 14 bases in the middle. CDR3 sequence reads: CASSSVADNNEKLFF. CDR3 DNA, as far as it was read: TGTGCCAGCAGCTCAGTAGCGGACAACAATGAAAAA.

A note on this clone: The read ends 3 residues early relative to the CDR3; the germline J gene fills the gap. The chain is built from TRBV18 and TRBJ2-5, with 7 positions matching TRBD1. The length of the CDR3 is 13 residues. The trim removed 2 bases at V and 5 bases at J, leaving 2 bases unmatched. The V gene's germline CDR1 is KGHSH and CDR2 LQKENI. The CDR3 sequence: CASSPRGLETQYF. CDR3 DNA (partial): TGTGCCAGCTCACCAAGGGGGCTGGAGACC.

As concerns this clone: The DNA ends 3 residues before the CDR3 does, and the rest of the CDR3 is filled in from the germline J gene. The chain has TRBV19 and TRBJ1-4; 7 bases map to TRBD1. CDR3 length: 19 residues. Germline lookup yields CDR1 LNHDA and CDR2 SQIVND (reference sequence). CDR3 DNA, as far as it was read: TGTGCCAGTAGTATAGATCTGGCAGGGGGAGCTTCTGGGGTCAACGTA. It specifies CASSIDLAGGASGVNV. The full CDR3 protein is CASSIDLAGGASGVNVLFF.

Comments on this clone: Sequencing ends 3 residues short of the CDR3 end; the germline J gene provides the rest. The genes are TRBV14 and TRBJ2-5; 7 bases are shared with TRBD2. CDR1 is SGHDN and CDR2 is FVKESK in the germline V gene. This CDR3 has 15 residues. CDR3: CASSQRTRTSDTQYF. The part of the CDR3 DNA that was read is TGTGCCAGCAGCCAACGGACTAGGACCTCAGATACC. Full variable domain (missing parts from reference TRBV14 and TRBJ2-5): EAGVTQFPSHSVIEKGQTVTLRCDPISGHDNLYWYRRVMGKEIKFLLHFVKESKQDESGMPNNRFLAERTGGTYSTLKVQPAELEDSGVYFCASSQRTRTSDTQYFGPGTRLLVL.

Comments on this clone: The CDR3 is cut off 3 residues early in the read; its end comes from the germline J gene. The chain links TRBV7-2 to TRBJ2-2, with a possible D match to TRBD2 (5 bases). CDR1 is SGHTA and CDR2 is FQGNSA in the germline V gene. Deletions cut 0 bases from V and 5 bases from J, with 16 bases between. This CDR3 is 17 amino acids long. CDR3 protein: CASSLARAFRGTGELFF. The sequenced CDR3 bases are TGTGCCAGCAGCTTAGCTAGGGCCTTTCGAGGGACCGGGGAG.

Concerning this clone: Coverage ceases 3 residues before the CDR3 finishes, and the germline J gene fills in the end. The chain carries TRBV19 and TRBJ2-5; D remains ambiguous. CDR1 and CDR2 from the germline V gene are LNHDA and SQIVND (reference sequence). This CDR3 is 12 amino acids long. Trimming pared 6 bases from V and 5 bases from J, leaving 10 bases between. Partial CDR3 DNA: TGTGCCAGTAGCCCCCAAGGGGAGACC. It specifies CASSPQGET. The entire CDR3 sequence reads CASSPQGETQYF.

A remark on this clone: The read terminates 3 residues before the CDR3 end, so the remaining end is supplied by the germline J gene. The V gene is TRBV20-1, the J gene TRBJ2-5; TRBD2 matches 10 bases. Germline V CDR1 and CDR2: DFQATT, SNEGSKA (reference sequence). The length of the CDR3 is 17 residues. Trimming took 0 bases from V and 3 from J; bases not matched to a gene: 10. The CDR3 DNA, read in part, is TGCAGTGCTAGAGATTTCAGTGCTAGCGGGGGCAAAGAGACC. Its translation: CSARDFSASGGKET. The entire CDR3 protein is CSARDFSASGGKETQYF.

A note on this clone: The CDR3 end is not reached by the read, which stops 3 residues before it; the germline J gene fills it in. This chain links TRBV2 with TRBJ1-2; D is uncertain. V lost 1 base and J lost 2, with 5 bases in between. This CDR3 is built from 13 residues. CDR1 and CDR2 (germline): SNHLY, FYNNEI. Incomplete CDR3 DNA: TGTGCCAGCAGTGAAGAAGGGAACTATGGC. This gives the protein CASSEEGNYG. The CDR3 reads in full as CASSEEGNYGYTF. Full variable domain (outside the CDR3, taken from reference TRBV2 and TRBJ1-2): EPEVTQTPSHQVTQMGQEVILRCVPISNHLYFYWYRQILGQKVEFLVSFYNNEISEKSEIFDDQFSVERPDGSNFTLKIRSTKLEDSAMYFCASSEEGNYGYTFGSGTRLTVV.

In the case of this clone: The DNA ends 3 residues before the CDR3 does, and the rest of the CDR3 is filled in from the germline J gene. The chain carries TRBV20-1 and TRBJ2-3, with D possibly TRBD1 on 5 matching bases. Trimming removed 8 bases at V and 2 bases at J, with 14 bases between. The CDR3 sequence is 13 residues long. From germline, CDR1 is DFQATT and CDR2 SNEGSKA (reference sequence). The CDR3 protein is CSPDDRYTDTQYF. The CDR3 DNA, read in part, is TGCAGTCCCGACGACAGATACACAGATACG.

Concerning this clone itself: Read data end 3 residues before the CDR3 end; the end is taken from the germline J gene. This chain connects TRBV20-1 to TRBJ2-5; 10 bases fit TRBD2. V gave up 5 bases and J gave up 3 bases; unmatched junction bases: 3. CDR3 length: 13 amino acids. In germline, CDR1 is DFQATT, CDR2 SNEGSKA (reference sequence). The covered CDR3 bases are TGCAGTGCTGCCGGGACTAGCGAAGAGACC. Translated: CSAAGTSEET. The full CDR3 protein is CSAAGTSEETQYF.

Comment on this clone: The read ends 3 residues before the CDR3 terminus; that terminus is restored from the germline J gene. V usage is TRBV7-4 and J usage is TRBJ2-3, with D possibly being TRBD2 (6 bases). The V end lost 1 base, the J end lost 3 bases, and 11 bases lay between the germline ends. Germline V gene data show CDR1 as SGHVT and CDR2 as SQSDAQ. CDR3 length: 15 residues. CDR3 DNA (partial): TGTGCCAGCAGCTTAGACGGGAGCGGTACAGATACG. Translating it yields CASSLDGSGTDT. The whole CDR3 reads CASSLDGSGTDTQYF. Together with reference TRBV7-4 and TRBJ2-3, the CDR3 gives the full variable domain: GAGVSQSPRYKVAKRGRDVALRCDSISGHVTLYWYRQTLGQGSEVLTYSQSDAQRDKSGRPSGRFSAERPERSVSTLKIQRTEQGDSAVYLCASSLDGSGTDTQYFGPGTRLTVL.

Comments on this clone: Sequencing ends 3 residues short of the CDR3 end; the germline J gene provides the rest. The gene calls are TRBV30 and TRBJ1-6, with no clear D. The V end was cut by 3 bases, the J end by 9 bases, with 12 bases between. The V gene's germline CDR1 is GTSNPN and CDR2 SVGIG (reference sequence). There are 13 residues in the CDR3. This CDR3 is CAWSQLWASPLHF. The covered CDR3 bases are TGTGCCTGGAGCCAACTTTGGGCTTCACCC.

Points on this clone: The CDR3 end falls 3 residues outside the read, so it is completed with the germline J gene. The chain is built from TRBV19 and TRBJ2-3; 11 bases align to TRBD2. CDR3 length: 16 residues. V trimming: 6 bases; J trimming: 2 bases; junction bases outside the gene matches: 7. Germline V CDR1 and CDR2: LNHDA, SQIVND (reference sequence). The covered CDR3 bases are TGTGCCAGTAGCCCCCAGGGACTAGCGGACACAGATACG. Its protein product is CASSPQGLADTDT. The full CDR3 is CASSPQGLADTDTQYF.

With regard to this clone: The read comes to an end 3 residues before the CDR3 does, leaving the germline J gene to fill in the end. The V and J genes are TRBV7-8 and TRBJ1-4, with D uncertain. V dropped 2 bases and J dropped 0 bases, with 10 bases sitting between them. Germline V gene sequence: CDR1 SGHVS, CDR2 FQNEAQ. The CDR3 spans 16 residues. This CDR3 is CASSLSPGATNEKLFF. The covered CDR3 bases are TGTGCCAGCAGCTTATCCCCAGGCGCAACTAATGAAAAA.

CDR3 region: CASSSDYGETQYF. Partial CDR3 DNA: TGTGCCAGCAGCAGTGATTACGGGGAGACC. The rearrangement links TRBV7-2 to TRBJ2-5; no definite D call. Read data end 3 residues before the CDR3 end; the end is taken from the germline J gene. CDR3 length: 13 residues. Germline values: CDR1 SGHTA, CDR2 FQGNSA. V dropped 5 bases and J dropped 5 bases, with 12 bases sitting between them.

CDR3: CASSSTYEQYF. The sequenced part of the CDR3 DNA is TGTGCCAGCAGCTCCACCTACGAG. V gene TRBV7-9 combines with J gene TRBJ2-7; D unclear. The missing CDR3 end, 3 residues past where the read stops, is filled in from the germline J gene. The CDR3 is made up of 11 amino acids. Trimming left V 4 bases short and J 2 bases short, with 3 bases between. Germline CDR1 reads SEHNR; CDR2 reads FQNEAQ (reference sequence).

About this clone itself: Read sequence stops 3 residues before the CDR3 end, and the germline J gene provides the missing end. This rearrangement joins TRBV2 to TRBJ1-5; TRBD1 matches at 9 bases. This CDR3 spans 14 amino acids. V shed 6 bases and J 3 bases; nucleotides not matched to a gene: 3. CDR1 SNHLY and CDR2 FYNNEI come from the germline V gene. CDR3 in amino acids: CASRGQGPNQPQHF. CDR3 bases read: TGTGCCAGCAGGGGACAGGGTCCCAATCAGCCC. Filled out from reference TRBV2 and TRBJ1-5, the complete variable domain reads EPEVTQTPSHQVTQMGQEVILRCVPISNHLYFYWYRQILGQKVEFLVSFYNNEISEKSEIFDDQFSVERPDGSNFTLKIRSTKLEDSAMYFCASRGQGPNQPQHFGDGTRLSIL.

Concerning this clone: Read coverage stops 3 residues before the CDR3 terminus; the germline J gene supplies the remainder. The J gene is TRBJ1-5, the V gene TRBV30; 10 bases map to TRBD1. The germline V gene has CDR1 GTSNPN and CDR2 SVGIG (reference sequence). V lost 2 bases and J lost 3; bases outside the gene matches: 10. There are 17 residues in the CDR3. CDR3 amino acids: CAWSPGTGVPFNQPQHF. CDR3 DNA (partial): TGTGCCTGGAGTCCCGGGACAGGGGTGCCTTTCAATCAGCCC.

Notes on this clone: With the read ending 3 residues before the CDR3 end, the germline J gene is used to fill in that end. The chain couples TRBV19 to TRBJ2-2; 8 positions match TRBD1. Unmatched junction bases numbered 12, after V lost 0 bases and J lost 6 bases. CDR3 size: 18 residues. Germline lookup yields CDR1 LNHDA and CDR2 SQIVND (reference sequence). CDR3: CASSIDKLPRGRPGELFF. CDR3 DNA, as far as it was read: TGTGCCAGTAGTATAGATAAGTTACCCAGGGGGCGACCCGGGGAG.

Comments on this clone: The observed sequence ends 3 residues before the CDR3 terminus, with the missing tail filled in from the germline J gene. The chain couples TRBV2 to TRBJ1-5; 7 bases are shared with TRBD1. The CDR3 length is 14 residues. CDR1 and CDR2 (germline): SNHLY, FYNNEI. Trimming took 4 bases from V and 3 from J; bases not matched to a gene: 3. CDR3 DNA, as far as it was read: TGTGCCAGCAGTGGGACAGGCCTCAATCAGCCC. This translates into CASSGTGLNQP. The full CDR3 sequence reads CASSGTGLNQPQHF.